A selection of T cell receptor beta chains follows, all from one sample in a study of post-analysis software for immune sequencing data. Using its own MiXCR run on the PCR reads, TCRdb lists one record per CDR3 protein. The sample includes 750,000 to 900,000 distinct CDR3 sequences, under 60% of them seen just once. The sequenced sample was blood. These receptors were taken from a girl aged 10 to 17 with multiple sclerosis. The CDR3 runs from the conserved cysteine through the conserved F or W. The order of the fields is clone size, J gene, D gene, V gene, CDR3 length, CDR3 protein, CDR3 DNA. A D gene is named only where the DNA matches it firmly. Clone size is given for some rows only: seen once, a few or many times, or a class if the clone is expanded.

- TRBJ2-3 - TRBV6-5 16 CASSYSLGGTTDTQYF TGTGCCAGCAGTTACTCCTTAGGGGGGACCACAGATACGCAGTATTTT
- TRBJ2-1 - TRBV4-2 16 CASSQDGGWSYNEQFF TGTGCCAGCAGCCAAGATGGAGGGTGGTCCTACAATGAGCAGTTCTTC
- TRBJ2-1 TRBD2 TRBV20-1 14 CSASSSGSAHEQFF TGCAGTGCTAGTTCTAGCGGGAGCGCCCATGAGCAGTTCTTC
- TRBJ2-1 TRBD2 TRBV20-1 15 CSATPSGREYNEQFF TGCAGTGCAACTCCTAGCGGGAGGGAGTACAATGAGCAGTTCTTC
- TRBJ2-7 - TRBV27 14 CASSFGGLENEQYF TGTGCCAGCAGTTTCGGGGGGCTTGAGAACGAGCAGTACTTC
- TRBJ2-5 TRBD2 TRBV7-2 15 CASVSAGGRSQTQYF TGTGCCAGCGTCTCGGCGGGGGGCCGTTCTCAGACCCAGTACTTC
- TRBJ1-3 TRBD1 TRBV20-1 13 CSAGDRRGDTIYF TGCAGTGCCGGGGACAGGCGAGGGGACACCATATATTTT
few TRBJ1-1 - TRBV7-9 14 CASSPTGRDTEAFF TGTGCCAGCAGCCCCACAGGGAGGGACACTGAAGCTTTCTTT
- TRBJ2-5 - TRBV29-1 13 CSVWGRFQETQYF TGCAGCGTCTGGGGACGGTTCCAAGAGACCCAGTACTTC
- TRBJ2-3 TRBD1 TRBV4-3 15 CASSQDWTGGDTQYF TGCGCCAGCAGCCAAGATTGGACAGGGGGGGATACGCAGTATTTT
- TRBJ2-7 - TRBV15 13 CATSRADSYEQYF TGTGCCACCAGCAGAGCGGACAGCTACGAGCAGTACTTC
- TRBJ2-3 - TRBV12-3/TRBV12-4 15 CASSPPGARTDTQYF TGTGCCAGCAGTCCACCGGGGGCTAGAACAGATACGCAGTATTTT
- TRBJ2-1 - TRBV6-2/TRBV6-3 11 CASSRYDEQFF TGTGCCAGCAGTCGGTACGATGAGCAGTTCTTC
few TRBJ2-6 - TRBV7-9 18 CASSLEDGPYSGANVLTF TGTGCCAGCAGCTTGGAGGACGGACCATACTCTGGGGCCAACGTCCTGACTTTC
- TRBJ2-1 - TRBV20-1 13 CSAEEGLGNEQFF TGCAGTGCTGAGGAGGGCTTAGGGAATGAGCAGTTCTTC
- TRBJ2-7 TRBD2 TRBV2 16 CASRGTSGAAGYEQYF TGTGCCAGCAGGGGGACTAGCGGGGCAGCTGGTTACGAGCAGTACTTC
- TRBJ2-1 TRBD2 TRBV7-9 16 CASTLSGLAPYNEQFF TGTGCCAGCACCCTATCCGGACTAGCTCCCTACAATGAGCAGTTCTTC
- TRBJ1-1 - TRBV20-1 16 CSARVPGRGGNTEAFF TGCAGTGCTAGAGTCCCGGGAAGGGGGGGGAACACTGAAGCTTTCTTT
- TRBJ2-2 TRBD2 TRBV12-3/TRBV12-4 13 CASRTSAPGELFF TGTGCCAGCAGAACTAGCGCCCCCGGGGAGCTGTTTTTT
few TRBJ2-1 - TRBV29-1 11 CSVDGLEEQFF TGCAGCGTCGATGGACTGGAAGAGCAGTTCTTC
many TRBJ2-4 TRBD2 TRBV20-1 15 CSARDRTSGRNIQYF TGCAGTGCTAGAGATAGGACTAGCGGGAGAAACATTCAGTACTTC
- TRBJ2-6 - TRBV6-6 15 CASRSDSSGANVLTF TGTGCCAGCAGGTCGGATAGCTCTGGGGCCAACGTCCTGACTTTC
- TRBJ2-1 TRBD2 TRBV19 17 CASSIPSTSGRENEQFF TGTGCCAGTAGTATCCCCTCAACTAGCGGGAGAGAGAATGAGCAGTTCTTC
- TRBJ2-3 - TRBV5-1 15 CASSLEVTSTDTQYF TGCGCCAGCAGCTTGGAGGTGACTAGCACAGATACGCAGTATTTT
- TRBJ2-3 TRBD1 TRBV6-6 13 CASSSQGPDTQYF TGTGCCAGCAGCTCACAGGGGCCAGATACGCAGTATTTT
- TRBJ2-7 - TRBV15 16 CATSPVVGRRTYEQYF TGTGCCACCAGTCCGGTAGTCGGGCGACGGACCTACGAGCAGTACTTC
few TRBJ2-7 - TRBV10-3 15 CAISPRSGARYEQYF TGTGCCATCAGTCCAAGGTCGGGGGCGCGGTACGAGCAGTACTTC